The 19 T cell receptor beta chains below all came from one sample that was sequenced in a study of graft-versus-host responses after intestinal transplantation. Sequencing used immunoSEQ multiplex PCR; TCRdb keeps in-frame clones, though not all of them. The data show approximately 70,000 clones, with roughly 90% seen just once and 2% to 3% held by the top ten. For these receptors, no antigen is known. The sequences come from unstimulated CD8+ T cells sorted from spleen or lymph node cells, collected before intestinal transplant. Receptors were obtained from a human donor who received an intestinal transplant.

V and J are TRBV5-1 and TRBJ2-3; TRBD2 is a possible D gene (6 bases). Germline CDR1 and CDR2: SGHRS and YFSETQ. The CDR3 sequence is 14 residues long. The ends were cut back, 3 bases at V and 1 base at J, with 9 bases in the middle. CDR3 sequence (DNA): TGCGCCAGCAGCTCTCGCGGGGGCACAGATACGCAGTATTTT. It specifies CASSSRGGTDTQYF.

This chain links TRBV2 with TRBJ2-7; D perhaps matches TRBD1 (6 bases). The CDR3 is 14 amino acids. V was shortened by 7 bases and J by 0 bases, with 13 bases between the two germline ends. CDR1 SNHLY and CDR2 FYNNEI come from the germline V gene. This CDR3 is CASKSRDISYEQYF. DNA for the CDR3: TGTGCCAGCAAATCCCGGGACATCTCCTACGAGCAGTACTTC.

The chain couples TRBV7-9 to TRBJ1-1, with unresolved D. The CDR3 covers 13 residues. CDR1 and CDR2 from the germline V gene are SEHNR and FQNEAQ (reference sequence). V lost 1 base and J lost 3, with 6 bases in between. In DNA, the CDR3 is TGTGCCAGCAGCTTAGGCGGGGACACTGAAGCTTTCTTT. It specifies CASSLGGDTEAFF.

The chain is built from TRBV25-1 and TRBJ1-1, with no clear D. The germline gives CDR1 MGHDK, CDR2 SYGVNS. The CDR3 has 16 residues. V lost 1 base, J lost 0 bases, and 12 bases lay in between. The CDR3 reads CASSESKGGMNTEAFF. The CDR3 coding sequence is TGTGCCAGCAGTGAATCAAAGGGAGGGATGAACACTGAAGCTTTCTTT.

This clone was detected only once. The rearrangement uses TRBV2 and TRBJ2-1; a weak D match, TRBD1 (5 bases). Germline CDR1 SNHLY, CDR2 FYNNEI. The CDR3 totals 14 residues. V lost 1 base to trimming and J lost 10 bases, with 14 bases between them. Here the CDR3 reads CASSEVPGSEEQFF. The CDR3 bases are TGTGCCAGCAGTGAAGTTCCAGGGTCGGAGGAGCAGTTCTTC.

This clone was detected only a few times. The rearrangement links TRBV6-6 to TRBJ2-2, with D perhaps TRBD1 (5 bases). V shed 8 bases and J shed 4 bases, with 14 bases lying between them. Per the germline V gene, CDR1 is MNHNY and CDR2 is SVGAGI (reference sequence). The CDR3 loop spans 14 amino acids. CDR3 nucleotides: TGTGCCAGCCCCGCCAGGGAAGGCACCGGGGAGCTGTTTTTT. This encodes CASPAREGTGELFF.

The chain combines TRBV28 with TRBJ2-7; 10 nucleotides align to TRBD1. The ends lost 3 bases at V and 3 bases at J; junction bases unmatched: 11. The CDR3 length is 17 residues. Germline CDR1 MDHEN, CDR2 SYDVKM. As DNA, the CDR3 is TGTGCCAGCAGTTTGACAGGACAGGGGGACTCCGGCTACGAGCAGTACTTC. This gives the protein CASSLTGQGDSGYEQYF.

V is TRBV4-1 and J is TRBJ2-3, with 12 bases identical to TRBD2. The CDR3 has 19 residues. Germline CDR1 reads MGHRA; CDR2 reads YSYEKL. Losses at the gene ends were 0 bases for V and 1 base for J; bases not matched to a gene: 8. The CDR3 DNA reads as TGCGCCAGCAGCCAAGAACTAGCGGGGGGTCTGTGGGGCACAGATACGCAGTATTTT. Its protein is CASSQELAGGLWGTDTQYF.

There are a few counts of this clone. V gene TRBV6-1 combines with J gene TRBJ2-1; 8 nucleotides line up with TRBD1. The germline gives CDR1 MNHNS, CDR2 SASEGT. Trimming cost V 8 bases and J 6 bases; bases outside gene matches: 6. There are 13 residues in the CDR3. CDR3 nucleotide sequence: TGTGCCAGCCAGGACAGGGTGGTCAATGAGCAGTTCTTC. The encoded protein is CASQDRVVNEQFF.

V usage is TRBV20-1 and J usage is TRBJ2-7, with D possibly matching TRBD2 (6 bases). CDR3 size: 11 residues. The germline V and J ends were trimmed by 3 bases and 5 bases, with 8 bases remaining between them. Germline CDR1 reads DFQATT; CDR2 reads SNEGSKA (reference sequence). DNA of the CDR3: TGCAGTGCTAGGGGCGGGGACGAGCAGTACTTC. Encoded protein: CSARGGDEQYF.

V and J are TRBV7-9 and TRBJ2-1; maybe TRBD1 (6 bases). The germline gives CDR1 SEHNR, CDR2 FQNEAQ (reference sequence). Deletions cut 7 bases from V and 4 bases from J, with 11 bases between. This CDR3 is 13 amino acids long. CDR3 protein: CASNLGGYNEQFF. Here the CDR3 DNA reads TGTGCCAGCAACCTAGGGGGTTACAATGAGCAGTTCTTC.

The chain has TRBV15 and TRBJ2-7, with D tentatively TRBD1 (7 bases). The germline CDR1 and CDR2 sequences are LNHNV and YYDKDF (reference sequence). V lost 1 base, J lost 5 bases, and 12 bases lay in between. This CDR3 spans 14 amino acids. This CDR3 reads CATSRAGRGDEQYF. The DNA for the CDR3 is TGTGCCACCAGCAGAGCGGGCAGGGGGGACGAGCAGTACTTC.

The chain has TRBV7-8 and TRBJ1-3, with D unclear. The CDR3 is 16 amino acids. Germline V CDR1 and CDR2: SGHVS, FQNEAQ. V was pared by 1 base and J by 2 bases, with 12 bases between. CDR3 nucleotide sequence: TGTGCCAGCAGCTTAGTTTACGTCAGTACTGGAAACACCATATATTTT. Amino acid sequence: CASSLVYVSTGNTIYF. Complete variable domain (other parts from reference TRBV7-8 and TRBJ1-3): GAGVSQSPRYKVAKRGQDVALRCDPISGHVSLFWYQQALGQGPEFLTYFQNEAQLDKSGLPSDRFFAERPEGSVSTLKIQRTQQEDSAVYLCASSLVYVSTGNTIYFGEGSWLTVV.

V gene TRBV5-4 combines with J gene TRBJ2-3, with 11 nucleotides matching TRBD2. J gave up 5 bases and V 4 bases, and 9 bases lay outside the gene matches. CDR3 length: 16 amino acids. Germline V CDR1 and CDR2: SGHNT, YYREEE (reference sequence). The CDR3 bases are TGTGCCAGCAGCCAGAGGCTAGCGGGGGGCGTAGATACGCAGTATTTT. Translation gives CASSQRLAGGVDTQYF.

The J gene is TRBJ1-1, the V gene TRBV27; D possibly corresponds to TRBD1 (5 bases). The length of the CDR3 is 15 residues. V lost 6 bases, J lost 0 bases, and 14 bases lay in between. Germline values: CDR1 MNHEY, CDR2 SMNVEV (reference sequence). In nucleotides, the CDR3 is TGTGCCAGCAGCTTGGGGCCGACCATGAACACTGAAGCTTTCTTT. Protein: CASSLGPTMNTEAFF.

V and J are TRBV5-4 and TRBJ2-7; tentative D call: TRBD2 (6 bases). From germline, CDR1 is SGHNT and CDR2 YYREEE (reference sequence). CDR3 length equals 16 residues. V was cut by 4 bases and J by 0 bases, with 17 bases left in between. The CDR3 region is CASSVSRDLSSYEQYF. The CDR3, as DNA: TGTGCCAGCAGCGTAAGCCGGGACTTGAGCTCCTACGAGCAGTACTTC.

The table lists this clone with a count of one. The chain has TRBV7-8 and TRBJ1-1; D gene uncertain. The length of the CDR3 is 16 residues. Germline V CDR1 and CDR2: SGHVS, FQNEAQ. V was clipped by 1 base and J by 0 bases, with 12 bases between them. CDR3 sequence: CASSLGGSPMNTEAFF. CDR3 in DNA: TGTGCCAGCAGCTTAGGCGGAAGTCCCATGAACACTGAAGCTTTCTTT.

V gene TRBV7-8 combines with J gene TRBJ2-7; 10 nucleotides agree with TRBD2. The CDR3 totals 14 residues. CDR1 is SGHVS and CDR2 is FQNEAQ in the germline V gene. J gave up 3 bases and V 4 bases, and 3 bases lay outside the gene matches. CDR3 region: CASSSSGRGYEQYF. The CDR3 DNA is TGTGCCAGCAGCTCTAGCGGGAGAGGCTACGAGCAGTACTTC.

The CDR3 nucleotides are TGTGCCAGCAACGAGAGGGTTACTCAGGGGTCCTACAATGAGCAGTTCTTC. It codes for CASNERVTQGSYNEQFF. This rearrangement joins TRBV2 to TRBJ2-1; TRBD1 might be the D (6 bases). The length of the CDR3 is 17 residues. Per the germline V gene, CDR1 is SNHLY and CDR2 is FYNNEI. Deletions cut 7 bases from V and 1 base from J, with 20 bases between. Full variable domain (remainder filled in from reference TRBV2 and TRBJ2-1): EPEVTQTPSHQVTQMGQEVILRCVPISNHLYFYWYRQILGQKVEFLVSFYNNEISEKSEIFDDQFSVERPDGSNFTLKIRSTKLEDSAMYFCASNERVTQGSYNEQFFGPGTRLTVL.